This T cell receptor beta chain was sequenced for a study of memory CD4+ T cells and cytomegalovirus serostatus. Study information: This sample comes from healthy Belgian adults, 8 to 10 CMV seropositive, 20 to 25 seronegative. Overall study results and limits: CMV serostatus prediction reached median AUC roughly 0.95, or 0.91 with US-trained model.

Assay: immunoSEQ multiplex PCR; the TCRdb copy retains only in-frame clones and omits some. The data contain about 29,000 clones, approximately 72% of them singletons. Single viable CD3+CD4+CD8-CD45RO+ cells were sorted as the memory CD4+ T cells. This clone turned up a few times. Its matching antigen is unknown. V was trimmed by 0 bases and J by 5 bases, leaving 11 bases between them. There are 14 residues in the CDR3. From germline, CDR1 is SGHVS and CDR2 FQNEAQ. The TCR originated in an adult in good health and CMV-seronegative. The sample was memory CD4+ T cells from blood. The chain has TRBV7-8 and TRBJ2-7; TRBD1 is a possible D gene (7 bases). The CDR3 is CASSLAPGGHEQYF. The DNA of the CDR3 is TGTGCCAGCAGCTTAGCTCCAGGGGGGCACGAGCAGTACTTC.